Listed below are T cell receptor beta chains from one sample, sequenced in a study of T cell changes during pregnancy in multiple sclerosis. Sequenced by immunoSEQ multiplex PCR; TCRdb stores in-frame clones only, minus some. The table shows almost 35,000 clones, with roughly 93% occurring only once. The starting material was peripheral blood, obtained in the second trimester of pregnancy. These receptors originate from a female donor in good health, enrolled as a control in a pregnancy study. Both conserved end residues are trimmed from each CDR3. Each record gives: V gene, CDR3 protein.

TRBV6-1	ASSSGARNTEAF
TRBV7-2	ASSPQETQY
TRBV19	ASSPRTAPTGELF
TRBV6-1	ASSEHNEKLF
TRBV2	ASSATGTGYT
TRBV6-6	ASSRTSGRGADTQY
TRBV5-1	ASSRDRGGSANEKLF
TRBV5-4	ASRATGWETQY
TRBV5-6	ASSLPGTVLDPYGYT
TRBV21-1	ASSKVLAASGRRTGRDTQY
TRBV6-5	ASKLAGEADTQY
TRBV2	ASSEEVLTGHIQY
TRBV27	AIQPGGTDTQY
TRBV6-5	ASRTSGTYEQY
TRBV5-1	ASSLGGFLAKNIQY
TRBV25-1	ASETGGNTGELF
TRBV7-9	ASSLAGTSAGETQY
TRBV6-6	ASRAGRGRTEAF
TRBV28	ASKTNGANVLT
TRBV7-2	ASSPTSGREEQY
TRBV12-5	ASGLVLRGGGGYT
TRBV6-6	ASTPRGLAGGYEQF
TRBV7-8	ASRTRDRGFSYNSPLH
TRBV30	AWSVGQRNSNQPQH
TRBV9	ASSPQRVGYSGNTIY
TRBV7-2	ASSLVGQGGEKLF
TRBV1	TSSQGSVEQTFEQPQH